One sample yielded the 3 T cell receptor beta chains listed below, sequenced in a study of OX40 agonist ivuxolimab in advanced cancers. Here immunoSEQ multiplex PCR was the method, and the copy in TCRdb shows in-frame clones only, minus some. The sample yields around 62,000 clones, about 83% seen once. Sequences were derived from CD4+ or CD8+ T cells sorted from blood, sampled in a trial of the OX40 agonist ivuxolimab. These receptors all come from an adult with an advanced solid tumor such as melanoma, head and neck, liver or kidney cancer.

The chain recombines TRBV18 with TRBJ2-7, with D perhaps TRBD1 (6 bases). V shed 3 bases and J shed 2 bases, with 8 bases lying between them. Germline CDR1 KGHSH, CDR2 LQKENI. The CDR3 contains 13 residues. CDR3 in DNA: TGTGCCAGCTCACCGGACAGAGCCTACGAGCAGTACTTC. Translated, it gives CASSPDRAYEQYF.

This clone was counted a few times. CDR3 DNA sequence: TGTGCCAGCACCCCTAAGAACACTGAAGCTTTCTTT. It specifies CASTPKNTEAFF. The chain employs TRBV7-2 and TRBJ1-1; no clear D gene. Trimming pared 7 bases from V and 1 base from J, leaving 7 bases between. Germline V lookup: CDR1 SGHTA, CDR2 FQGNSA. The CDR3 covers 12 residues.

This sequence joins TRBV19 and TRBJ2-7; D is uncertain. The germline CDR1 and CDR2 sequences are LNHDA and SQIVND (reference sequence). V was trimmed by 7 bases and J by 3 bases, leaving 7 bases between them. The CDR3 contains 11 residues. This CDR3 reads CASTHGYEQYF. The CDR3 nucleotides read TGTGCCAGTACCCACGGCTACGAGCAGTACTTC.